In its sample, the clone carrying this T cell receptor (beta chain) was seen many times. These data are taken from a study of T cells in Graves' hyperthyroidism and ophthalmopathy. Germline-derived CDR1 and CDR2 are KGHSH and LQKENI. The ends lost 3 bases at V and 4 bases at J; junction bases unmatched: 2. There are 14 residues in the CDR3. Amplification of TCR beta CDR3 regions was performed using RNA transcripts as template. Carried out on the TCR CDR3, a first-round RT-PCR used the HTBI primer set. TCRdb fed the multiplex PCR reads into MiXCR, producing one record per CDR3 protein. The sample lists 300,000 to 400,000 distinct CDR3 sequences, around 13% occurring once.

The sample was blood. The chain has TRBV18 and TRBJ1-4; 7 nucleotides match TRBD1. The clonotype was recovered from a woman in her twenties or thirties with Graves' ophthalmopathy. This CDR3 reads CASSPDRINEKLFF. Here the CDR3 DNA reads TGTGCCAGCTCACCGGACAGGATTAATGAAAAACTGTTTTTT.